This TCR beta chain appears in the sequencing data of a study of lymphopenia after photon versus proton radiotherapy. This table comes from immunoSEQ multiplex PCR, and its TCRdb copy is limited to in-frame clones, with some not included. Among roughly 30,000 clones listed, around 80% were seen once. Germline V lookup: CDR1 SGHNT, CDR2 YENEEA. The V end was cut by 2 bases, the J end by 3 bases, with 7 bases between. The CDR3 extends over 14 amino acids. The sequence was collected from a man in his fifties or sixties with gastric cancer. The material sequenced was peripheral blood, taken from a patient treated with photon-based radiotherapy. The genes are TRBV11-3 and TRBJ2-2, with D possibly called TRBD1 or TRBD2 (6 bases each). In DNA, the CDR3 is TGTGCCAGCAGCTTACGGGGGCACACCGGGGAGCTGTTTTTT. This gives the protein CASSLRGHTGELFF.